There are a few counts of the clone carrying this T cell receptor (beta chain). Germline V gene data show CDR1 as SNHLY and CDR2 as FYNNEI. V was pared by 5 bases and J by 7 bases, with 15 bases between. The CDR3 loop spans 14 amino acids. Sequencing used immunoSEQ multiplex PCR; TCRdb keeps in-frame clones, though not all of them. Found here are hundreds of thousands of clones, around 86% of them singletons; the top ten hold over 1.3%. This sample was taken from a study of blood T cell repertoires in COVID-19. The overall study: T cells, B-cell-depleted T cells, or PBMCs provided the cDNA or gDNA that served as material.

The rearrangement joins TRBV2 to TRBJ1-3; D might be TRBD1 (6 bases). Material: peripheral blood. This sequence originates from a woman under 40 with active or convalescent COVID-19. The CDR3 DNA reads TGTGCCAGCAGTATGGACATTCAGGGGAACACCATATATTTT. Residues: CASSMDIQGNTIYF.